This entry concerns a single T cell receptor (beta chain). Its antigen is not identified. Losses at the gene ends were 0 bases for V and 4 bases for J; bases not matched to a gene: 3. The CDR3 runs 15 residues. Germline V CDR1 and CDR2: SGHNT, YYREEE (reference sequence). The sample originates from a study of cytomegalovirus exposure and HLA in healthy donors. Samples came from healthy bone marrow donors. Broader study findings: In a later analysis, CMV-associated beta chains were mostly HLA-associated, it appeared. V- and J-gene trimming of TCR beta was linked (in a later analysis) to a missense DCLRE1C variant.

This PCR relied on a set of 60 Vbeta primers and 13 Jbeta primers. Measured with immunoSEQ multiplex PCR; TCRdb has only the in-frame clones, and not every one. This sample has some 100,000 clones, with more than 65% found just once. Input material: PBMCs. The V and J genes are TRBV5-4 and TRBJ2-2, with TRBD1 matching over 7 bases. The sequence derives from a middle-aged man in good health and CMV-seropositive. This chain's CDR3 is CASSLETGRTGELFF. As DNA, the CDR3 is TGTGCCAGCAGCTTGGAGACAGGGCGCACCGGGGAGCTGTTTTTT.